This record covers a single TCR beta chain. Its antigen remains unknown. Clones were sequenced by immunoSEQ multiplex PCR, and TCRdb holds only the in-frame ones, with some missing. This table holds 110,000 or so clones, 70% to 90% found once. The data originate from a study of cytomegalovirus exposure and HLA in healthy donors. Overall study context: A later analysis reported the same platform for the 120 or so validation repertoires and the roughly 630 first-cohort repertoires. The study's findings and limits: Whilst most TCR sequences proved rare, a subset of public TCRs occurred across many donors. Researchers reported that three CMV-associated chains were confirmed in vitro as CMV antigen-specific. Diagnosis of cytomegalovirus status made by the classifier reportedly showed high specificity and sensitivity.

V was pared by 5 bases and J by 0 bases, with 6 bases of the junction left unmatched. Germline V gene sequence: CDR1 LNHDA, CDR2 SQIVND (reference sequence). The CDR3 consists of 15 residues. This receptor was identified in a woman between 18 and 29 years old in good health and CMV-seronegative. The sample was PBMCs. This chain joins TRBV19 and TRBJ1-1; 7 bases fit TRBD1. CDR3 bases: TGTGCCAGTAGTCGGGACAGCGAAATGAACACTGAAGCTTTCTTT. As protein: CASSRDSEMNTEAFF.